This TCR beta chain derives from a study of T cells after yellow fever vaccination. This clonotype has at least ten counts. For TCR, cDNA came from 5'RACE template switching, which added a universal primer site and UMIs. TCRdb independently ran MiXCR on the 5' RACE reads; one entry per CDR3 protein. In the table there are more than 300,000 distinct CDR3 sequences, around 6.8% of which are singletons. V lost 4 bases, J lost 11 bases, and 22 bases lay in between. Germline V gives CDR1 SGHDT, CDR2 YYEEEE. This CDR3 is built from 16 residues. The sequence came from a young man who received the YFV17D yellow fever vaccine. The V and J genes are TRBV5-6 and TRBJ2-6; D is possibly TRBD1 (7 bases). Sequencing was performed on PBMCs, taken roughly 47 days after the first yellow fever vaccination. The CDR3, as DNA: TGTGCCAGCAGCCTGAGAATAGGGGGCGGGGTCGACGTCCTGACTTTC. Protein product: CASSLRIGGGVDVLTF.